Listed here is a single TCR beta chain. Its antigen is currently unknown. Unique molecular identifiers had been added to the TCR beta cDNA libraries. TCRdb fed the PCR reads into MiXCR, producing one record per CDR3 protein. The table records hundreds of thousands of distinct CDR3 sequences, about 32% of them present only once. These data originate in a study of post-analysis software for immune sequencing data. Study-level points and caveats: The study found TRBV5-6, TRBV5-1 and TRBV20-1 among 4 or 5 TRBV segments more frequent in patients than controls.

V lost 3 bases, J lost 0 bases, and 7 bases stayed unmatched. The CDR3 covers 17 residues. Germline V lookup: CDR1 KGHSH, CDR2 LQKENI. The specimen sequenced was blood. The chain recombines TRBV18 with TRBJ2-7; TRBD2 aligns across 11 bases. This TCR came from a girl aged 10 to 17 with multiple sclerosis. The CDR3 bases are TGTGCCAGCTCACCGAGATCGACTAGCGGGGACTCCTACGAGCAGTACTTC. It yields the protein CASSPRSTSGDSYEQYF. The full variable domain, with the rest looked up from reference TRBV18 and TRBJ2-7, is NAGVMQNPRHLVRRRGQEARLRCSPMKGHSHVYWYRQLPEEGLKFMVYLQKENIIDESGMPKERFSAEFPKEGPSILRIQQVVRGDSAAYFCASSPRSTSGDSYEQYFGPGTRLTVT.